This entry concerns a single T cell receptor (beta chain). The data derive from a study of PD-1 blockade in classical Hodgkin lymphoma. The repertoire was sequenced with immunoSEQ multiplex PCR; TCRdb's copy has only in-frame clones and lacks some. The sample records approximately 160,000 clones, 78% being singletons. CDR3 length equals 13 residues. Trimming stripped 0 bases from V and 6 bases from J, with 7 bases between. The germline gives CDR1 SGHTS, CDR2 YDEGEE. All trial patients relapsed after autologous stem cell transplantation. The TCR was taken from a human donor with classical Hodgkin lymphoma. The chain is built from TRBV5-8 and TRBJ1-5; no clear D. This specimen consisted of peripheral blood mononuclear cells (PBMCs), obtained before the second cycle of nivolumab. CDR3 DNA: TGTGCCAGCAGCTTGGACCCGAGTCAGCCCCAGCATTTT. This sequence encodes CASSLDPSQPQHF.